This TCR beta chain is from a study of OX40 agonist ivuxolimab in advanced cancers. Study-wide background: Patients were around 83% male with ages about 23 to 90, mean 60.

Only in-frame clones appear in the TCRdb table, and some are missing; sequencing was by immunoSEQ multiplex PCR. Among roughly 40,000 clones listed, 80% to 90% were seen once. Study results and limitations: The average count of expanded clones was higher among CD8+ T cells than among CD4+.

CDR1 KGHSH and CDR2 LQKENI come from the germline V gene. This CDR3 comprises 13 residues. With 1 base removed from V and 3 bases from J, the gap between germline ends came to 7 bases. A word on this clone: Its antigen is as yet unknown.

The sample was CD4+ or CD8+ T cells sorted from blood, taken in a trial of the OX40 agonist ivuxolimab. This rearrangement joins TRBV18 to TRBJ2-7, with D tentatively TRBD2 (5 bases). The clonotype was recovered from an adult with an advanced solid tumor such as melanoma, head and neck, liver or kidney cancer. CDR3 sequence: CASSPQDYYEQYF. DNA of the CDR3: TGTGCCAGCTCACCACAAGACTACTACGAGCAGTACTTC.